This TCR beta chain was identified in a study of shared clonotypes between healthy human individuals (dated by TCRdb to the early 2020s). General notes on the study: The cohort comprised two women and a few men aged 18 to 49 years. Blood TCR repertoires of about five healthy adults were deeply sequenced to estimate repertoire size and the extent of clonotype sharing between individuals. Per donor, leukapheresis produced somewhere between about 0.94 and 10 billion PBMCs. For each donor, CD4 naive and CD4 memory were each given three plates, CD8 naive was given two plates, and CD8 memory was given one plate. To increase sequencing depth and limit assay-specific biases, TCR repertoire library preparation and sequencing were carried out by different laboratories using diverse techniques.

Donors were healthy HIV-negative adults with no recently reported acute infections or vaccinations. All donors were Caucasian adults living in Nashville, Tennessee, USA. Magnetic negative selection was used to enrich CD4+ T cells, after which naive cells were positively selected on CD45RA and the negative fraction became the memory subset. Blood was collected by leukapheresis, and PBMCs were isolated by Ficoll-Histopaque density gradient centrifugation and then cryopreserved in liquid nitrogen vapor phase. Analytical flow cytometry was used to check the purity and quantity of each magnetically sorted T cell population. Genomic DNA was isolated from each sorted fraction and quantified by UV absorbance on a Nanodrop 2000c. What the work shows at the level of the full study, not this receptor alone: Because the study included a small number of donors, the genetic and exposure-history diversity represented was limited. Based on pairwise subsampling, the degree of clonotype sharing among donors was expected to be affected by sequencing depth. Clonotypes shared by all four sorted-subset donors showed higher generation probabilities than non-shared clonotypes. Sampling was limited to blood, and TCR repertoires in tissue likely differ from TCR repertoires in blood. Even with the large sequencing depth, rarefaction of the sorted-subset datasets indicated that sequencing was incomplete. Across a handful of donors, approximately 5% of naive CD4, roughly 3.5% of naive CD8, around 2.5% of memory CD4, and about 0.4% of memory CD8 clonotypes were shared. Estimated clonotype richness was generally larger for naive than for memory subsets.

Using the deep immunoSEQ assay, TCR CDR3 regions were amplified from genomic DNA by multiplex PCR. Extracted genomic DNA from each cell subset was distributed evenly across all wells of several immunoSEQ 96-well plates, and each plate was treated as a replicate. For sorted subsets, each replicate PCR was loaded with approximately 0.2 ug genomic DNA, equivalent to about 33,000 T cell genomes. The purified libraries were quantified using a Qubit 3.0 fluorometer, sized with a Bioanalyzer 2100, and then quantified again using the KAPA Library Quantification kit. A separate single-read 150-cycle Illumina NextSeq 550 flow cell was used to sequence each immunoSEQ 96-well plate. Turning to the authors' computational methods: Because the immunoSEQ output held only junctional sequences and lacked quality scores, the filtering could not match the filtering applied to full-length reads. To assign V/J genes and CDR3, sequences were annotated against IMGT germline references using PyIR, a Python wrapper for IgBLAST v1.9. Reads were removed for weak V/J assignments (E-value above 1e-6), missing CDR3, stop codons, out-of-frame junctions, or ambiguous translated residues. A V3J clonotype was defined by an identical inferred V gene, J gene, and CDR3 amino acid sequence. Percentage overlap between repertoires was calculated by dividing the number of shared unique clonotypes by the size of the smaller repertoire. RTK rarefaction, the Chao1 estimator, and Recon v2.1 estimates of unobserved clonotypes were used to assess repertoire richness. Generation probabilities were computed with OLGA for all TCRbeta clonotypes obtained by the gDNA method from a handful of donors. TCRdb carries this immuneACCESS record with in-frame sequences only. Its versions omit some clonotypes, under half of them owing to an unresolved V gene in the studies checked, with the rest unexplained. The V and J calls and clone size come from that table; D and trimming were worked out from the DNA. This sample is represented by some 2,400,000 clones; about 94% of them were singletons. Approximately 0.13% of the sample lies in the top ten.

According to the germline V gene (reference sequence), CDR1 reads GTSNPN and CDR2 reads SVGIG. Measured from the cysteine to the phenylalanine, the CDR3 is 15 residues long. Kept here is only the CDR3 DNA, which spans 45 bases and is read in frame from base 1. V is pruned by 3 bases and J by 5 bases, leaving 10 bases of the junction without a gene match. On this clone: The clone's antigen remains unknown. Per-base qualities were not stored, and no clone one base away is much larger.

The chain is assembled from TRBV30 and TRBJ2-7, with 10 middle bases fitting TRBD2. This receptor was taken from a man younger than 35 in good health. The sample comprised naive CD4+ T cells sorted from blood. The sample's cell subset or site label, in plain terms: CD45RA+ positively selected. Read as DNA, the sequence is TGTGCCTGGAGGCAGGCGGGAGCGGGAGGGCACGAGCAGTACTTC. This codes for CAWRQAGAGGHEQYF.